This TCR beta chain is from a study of siplizumab effects on memory and regulatory T cells. TCRdb keeps only in-frame clones here, not all; method: immunoSEQ multiplex PCR. Found here are over 95,000 clones, about 94% of them singletons; the top ten hold 0.16%. In the case of this clone: Its antigen is still unknown.

General study results and limits: Greater diversity than memory cells seemed evident in naive T cells, which also appeared to be major alloresponse contributors. Alloreactive sequences that could be traced to unstimulated CD4+ memory cells showed a significant reduction under siplizumab. For siplizumab cultures, the suppressive function of their proliferating Tregs was not confirmed.

The CDR3 sequence is 15 residues long. Germline CDR1 is SGHTA and CDR2 is FQGNSA. Between the trimmed V and J ends, which lost 6 bases and 2 bases, there was a span of 13 bases. The chain is built from TRBV7-2 and TRBJ2-2; tentatively, D is TRBD1 (6 bases). Sequenced sample: non-Treg CD4+ T cells sorted from blood. The receptor's source is a human donor in good health. The DNA for the CDR3 is TGTGCCAGCAGTATGGACAGATTTAACACCGGGGAGCTGTTTTTT. Translation gives CASSMDRFNTGELFF.